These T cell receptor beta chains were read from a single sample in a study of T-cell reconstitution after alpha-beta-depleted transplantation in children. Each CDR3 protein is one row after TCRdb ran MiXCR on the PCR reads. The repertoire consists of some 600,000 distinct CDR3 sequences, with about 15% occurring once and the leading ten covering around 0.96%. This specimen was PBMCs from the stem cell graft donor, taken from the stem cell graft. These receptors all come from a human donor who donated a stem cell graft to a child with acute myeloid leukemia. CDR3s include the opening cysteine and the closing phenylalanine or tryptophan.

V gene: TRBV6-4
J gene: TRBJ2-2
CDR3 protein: CASSAGDTGELFF

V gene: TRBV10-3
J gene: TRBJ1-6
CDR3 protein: CAITDGQGNNSPLHF

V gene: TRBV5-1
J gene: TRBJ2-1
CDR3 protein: CASSLVPDQYNEQFF

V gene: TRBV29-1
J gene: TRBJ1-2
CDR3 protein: CSVEGGIYGYTF

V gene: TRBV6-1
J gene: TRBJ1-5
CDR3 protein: CASSGTGVNQPQHF

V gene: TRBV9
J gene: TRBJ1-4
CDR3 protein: CASSATGANEKLFF

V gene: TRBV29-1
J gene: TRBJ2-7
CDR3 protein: CSVEDAGWDEQYF

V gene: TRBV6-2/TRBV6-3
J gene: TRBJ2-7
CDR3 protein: CASSYYNEQYF

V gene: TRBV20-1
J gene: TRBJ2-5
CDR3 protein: CSATSTGPAVETQYF

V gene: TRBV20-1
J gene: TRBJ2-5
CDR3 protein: CSARRGAQETQYF

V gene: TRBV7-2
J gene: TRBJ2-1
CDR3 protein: CASTLDLYNEQFF

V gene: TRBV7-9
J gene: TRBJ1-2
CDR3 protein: CASSLQGGANYGYTF

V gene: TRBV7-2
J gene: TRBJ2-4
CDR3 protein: CASSLAGGTKNIQYF

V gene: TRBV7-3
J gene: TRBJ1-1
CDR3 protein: CASSLGGFDTEAFF

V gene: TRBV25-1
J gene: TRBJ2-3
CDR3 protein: CASSTQGANTDSTQYF

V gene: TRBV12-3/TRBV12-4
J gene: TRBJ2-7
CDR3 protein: CASSASGTRYEQYF

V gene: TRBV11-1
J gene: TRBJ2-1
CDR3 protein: CASSQGTNRGSYNEQFF

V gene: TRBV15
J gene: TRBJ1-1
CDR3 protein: CATSSRLGQGAQAFF

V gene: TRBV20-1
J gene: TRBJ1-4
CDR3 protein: CSALLGVSTNEKLFF

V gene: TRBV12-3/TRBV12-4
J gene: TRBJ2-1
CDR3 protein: CASSLGLAAEQFF

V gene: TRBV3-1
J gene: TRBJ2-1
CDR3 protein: CASSLGPIGHEQFF

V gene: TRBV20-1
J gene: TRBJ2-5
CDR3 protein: CSASVWGQGAETQYF

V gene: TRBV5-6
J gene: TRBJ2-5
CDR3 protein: CASSSAQRGSETQYF

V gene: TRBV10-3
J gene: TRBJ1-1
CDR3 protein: CAIRVNTEAFF

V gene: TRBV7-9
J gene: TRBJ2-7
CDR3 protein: CASSQAYEQYF

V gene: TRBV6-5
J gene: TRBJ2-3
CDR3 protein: CASSYSTSSWDTQYF

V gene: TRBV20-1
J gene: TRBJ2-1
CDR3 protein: CSASEAGGRYNEQFF

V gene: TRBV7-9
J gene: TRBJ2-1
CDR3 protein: CASSAPGTSNNEQFF

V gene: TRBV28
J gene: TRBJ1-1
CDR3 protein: CASSLPQGRNTEAFF

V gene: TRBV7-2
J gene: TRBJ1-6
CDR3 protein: CASATPTSYNSPLHF

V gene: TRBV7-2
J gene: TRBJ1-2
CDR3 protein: CASSSLPDYGYTF

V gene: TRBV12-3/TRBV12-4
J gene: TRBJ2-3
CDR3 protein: CASSLGLAGGPSTDTQYF

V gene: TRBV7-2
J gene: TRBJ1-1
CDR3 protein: CASSLRQEQEAFF

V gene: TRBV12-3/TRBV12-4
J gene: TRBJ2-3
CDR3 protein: CASLLAGADTQYF

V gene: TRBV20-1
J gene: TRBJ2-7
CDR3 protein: CSASENSYEQYF

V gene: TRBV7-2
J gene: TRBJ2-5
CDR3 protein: CASSTSGTEYQETQYF

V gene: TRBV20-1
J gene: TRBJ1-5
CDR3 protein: CSAPRRGQRNQPQHF

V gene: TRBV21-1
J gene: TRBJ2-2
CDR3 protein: CASSKAPRSQPGELFF

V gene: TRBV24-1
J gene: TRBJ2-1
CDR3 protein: CATSDLPSGAEQFF

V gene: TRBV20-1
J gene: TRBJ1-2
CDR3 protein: CSAKETNYGYTF

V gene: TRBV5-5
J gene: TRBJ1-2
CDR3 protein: CASSLGHGTGSNYGYTF

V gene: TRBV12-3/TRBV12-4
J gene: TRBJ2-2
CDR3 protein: CASSQGTGEPFF

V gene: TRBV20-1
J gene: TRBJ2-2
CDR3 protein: CSARTDFSYANTGELFF

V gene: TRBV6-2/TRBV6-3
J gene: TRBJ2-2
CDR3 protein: CASSWQGRTGELFF

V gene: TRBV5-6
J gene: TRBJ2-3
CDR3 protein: CASSSPLLGPDTQYF

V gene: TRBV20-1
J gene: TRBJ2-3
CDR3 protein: CSASGLGRSTDTQYF

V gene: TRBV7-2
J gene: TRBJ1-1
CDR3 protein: CASSLAVKNTEAFF

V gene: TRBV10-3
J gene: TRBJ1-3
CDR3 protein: CAISDGQLGIGNTIYF